In this sample, the clone carrying this TCR beta chain turned up a few times. Its antigen is undetermined. Trimming removed 2 bases from V and 1 base from J; junction bases left unmatched: 2. The CDR3 extends over 15 amino acids. Looked up from germline, CDR1 is SGHRS and CDR2 is YFSETQ. This entry belongs to a study of cytomegalovirus exposure and HLA in healthy donors. For the study at large: Samples from HLA-typed donors yielded approximately 80 million unique TCRs in an early data release. Findings and caveats of the study: About 90% or about 30% of the time was how often most TCR beta V segments were productive, according to an earlier analysis.

PCR amplification relied on 60 Vbeta primers (plus 13 Jbeta primers). TCRdb keeps only in-frame clones here, not all; method: immunoSEQ multiplex PCR. The sample lists fewer than 110,000 clones, under 80% occurring once. V is TRBV5-1 and J is TRBJ2-2; TRBD2 matches at 7 bases. Material: PBMCs. This TCR came from a middle-aged man in good health and CMV-seronegative. The CDR3 sequence: CASSFGTMNTGELFF. CDR3 DNA: TGCGCCAGCAGCTTCGGGACTATGAACACCGGGGAGCTGTTTTTT.